The clone carrying this T cell receptor beta chain has only a few counts. Antigen unknown. This sample was taken from a study of T cells after posttransplantation cyclophosphamide. Points from the study as a whole: Donor-recipient repertoire similarity was low at 1-2 months, rising over year one. TRB overlap between skin or GI tissue T cells and blood was limited. Recipient CMV seropositivity and CMV reactivation strongly tracked TRB clonality.

This CDR3 comprises 13 residues. Germline CDR1 and CDR2: MNHEY and SVGEGT. Measured with immunoSEQ multiplex PCR; TCRdb has only the in-frame clones, and not every one. In total the sample includes fewer than 35,000 clones, none of them seen once. The related graft donor's blood sample was taken on the day of bone marrow donation. The sequence derives from a woman in her fifties or sixties in good health, CMV-negative, and a related stem cell transplant donor. The sequencing input was PBMCs. This chain links TRBV6-2 or TRBV6-3 with TRBJ2-1; 12 bases agree with TRBD2. The CDR3 sequence: CATRLAGANEQFF. DNA of the CDR3: TGTGCAACGAGACTAGCGGGAGCGAATGAGCAGTTCTTC.